A selection of T cell receptor beta chains follows, all from one sample in a study of CD8+CD57+ T cells in acquired aplastic anemia. TCRdb analysed the reads with MiXCR anew, one entry per CDR3 protein. The sample lists about 110,000 distinct CDR3 sequences; around 49% were seen once. The sequenced sample was sorted CD4+, CD8+, or CD8+CD57+ T cells (not recorded which) from PBMCs. These receptors all stem from a human donor in good health, serving as a control. The CDR3 runs from the conserved cysteine through the conserved F or W. A D gene is named only where the DNA matches it firmly. Size values are once, few and many counts, or a class for expanded clones, and some rows have none.

D	size	V	J	CDR3	DNA
-	-	TRBV25-1	TRBJ2-7	CASSLGGYEQHF	TGTGCCAGCAGCTTGGGGGGCTACGAGCAGCACTTC
TRBD1	-	TRBV27	TRBJ1-1	CASSSQGGMYTEAFF	TGTGCCAGCAGTTCACAGGGGGGTATGTACACTGAAGCTTTCTTT
-	-	TRBV5-1	TRBJ2-7	CASSFDSAYEQYF	TGCGCCAGCAGCTTCGACAGCGCCTACGAGCAGTACTTC
TRBD1	many	TRBV9	TRBJ2-7	CASSPQGAGDREQYF	TGTGCCAGCAGCCCACAGGGGGCCGGGGATCGCGAGCAGTACTTC
-	-	TRBV25-1	TRBJ1-1	CASTAAENTEAFF	TGTGCCAGTACTGCCGCGGAGAACACTGAAGCTTTCTTT
TRBD2	-	TRBV24-1	TRBJ2-3	CATSDTSGGAPDTQYF	TGTGCCACCAGTGACACTAGCGGGGGAGCCCCAGATACGCAGTATTTT
-	-	TRBV10-3	TRBJ1-2	CAISEDGSRRGGYTF	TGTGCCATCAGTGAGGATGGGTCGCGGCGAGGAGGCTACACCTTC
-	-	TRBV6-2/TRBV6-3	TRBJ1-6	CASSPQTHSYNSLLHF	TGTGCCAGCAGTCCGCAGACTCACTCCTATAATTCACTCCTCCACTTT
TRBD1	-	TRBV7-9	TRBJ1-3	CASSSGTGAGNTIYF	TGTGCCAGCAGCTCCGGGACAGGGGCTGGAAACACCATATATTTT
-	-	TRBV9	TRBJ2-7	CASSSYDTYEQYF	TGTGCCAGCAGCTCCTATGATACCTACGAGCAGTACTTC
TRBD2	few	TRBV15	TRBJ2-1	CATSRDLGLAGDEQFF	TGTGCCACCAGCAGAGATCTTGGACTAGCGGGGGATGAGCAGTTCTTC
-	-	TRBV9	TRBJ1-2	CASSVFDTSKDYGYTF	TGTGCCAGCAGCGTTTTTGACACGTCTAAGGACTATGGCTACACCTTC
TRBD2	-	TRBV5-4	TRBJ2-1	CASSTGGLAGADEQFF	TGTGCCAGCAGCACCGGGGGACTAGCGGGGGCTGATGAGCAGTTCTTC
TRBD2	-	TRBV20-1	TRBJ2-5	CSATAGDQETQYF	TGCAGTGCTACGGCGGGGGACCAAGAGACCCAGTACTTC
-	-	TRBV29-1	TRBJ2-3	CSVTSVGTDTQYF	TGCAGCGTGACTAGTGTTGGCACAGATACGCAGTATTTT
-	many	TRBV9	TRBJ1-3	CASSVVGDGSSGNTIYF	TGTGCCAGCAGCGTAGTAGGGGACGGGAGCTCTGGAAACACCATATATTTT
-	-	TRBV10-2	TRBJ1-1	CASSEGRNTEAFF	TGCGCCAGCAGTGAGGGTAGGAACACTGAAGCTTTCTTT
-	many	TRBV12-3/TRBV12-4	TRBJ2-3	CASKRDADTQYF	TGTGCCAGCAAGAGGGACGCAGATACGCAGTATTTT
TRBD1	many	TRBV7-9	TRBJ1-1	CASSLTGTGFEAFF	TGTGCCAGCAGCTTAACCGGGACAGGGTTTGAAGCTTTCTTT
-	-	TRBV2	TRBJ2-7	CASSDGAYEQYF	TGTGCCAGCAGCGACGGGGCCTACGAGCAGTACTTC
-	-	TRBV29-1	TRBJ1-1	CSVDRWGTNTEAFF	TGCAGCGTTGACCGGTGGGGCACGAACACTGAAGCTTTCTTT
-	once	TRBV24-1	TRBJ1-5	CATSDPGHHSNQPQHF	TGTGCCACCAGTGACCCGGGACACCATAGCAATCAGCCCCAGCATTTT
-	many	TRBV30	TRBJ1-4	CAWMVMGEKLFF	TGTGCCTGGATGGTGATGGGGGAAAAACTGTTTTTT
-	-	TRBV15	TRBJ1-1	CATSIRVQFSEAFF	TGTGCCACCAGCATACGGGTTCAGTTCAGTGAAGCTTTCTTT
-	-	TRBV4-1	TRBJ1-2	CASSQDNGYTF	TGCGCCAGCAGCCAAGATAACGGCTACACCTTC
-	-	TRBV29-1	TRBJ1-4	CSACVDRAGGNCFF	-
TRBD2	once	TRBV24-1	TRBJ2-1	CATSDPSGSYNEQFF	TGTGCCACCAGTGATCCTAGCGGGAGTTACAATGAGCAGTTCTTC
TRBD1	-	TRBV15	TRBJ1-2	CATSRLKTGEDGYTF	TGTGCCACCAGCAGGCTAAAAACAGGGGAGGATGGCTACACCTTC